These 15 T cell receptor beta chains were sequenced from one sample in a study of blood T cell repertoires in COVID-19. Generated by immunoSEQ multiplex PCR, the TCRdb table keeps only in-frame clones and is missing some. The table lists about 120,000 clones, 80% to 85% of them singletons, with under 4% in the top ten. Source material: PBMCs or T cells enriched from blood (not recorded which). The source of these receptors is a woman aged 25 to 39 who had recovered from COVID-19.

The gene calls are TRBV24-1 and TRBJ2-6; D call uncertain. Deletions cut 4 bases from V and 0 bases from J, with 6 bases between. The CDR3 is 15 amino acids. Per the germline V gene, CDR1 is KGHDR and CDR2 is SFDVKD. The CDR3 DNA sequence: TGTGCCACCAGTGACAGGCGCTCTGGGGCCAACGTCCTGACTTTC. Protein sequence: CATSDRRSGANVLTF.

This chain connects TRBV2 to TRBJ2-7, with D uncertain. Germline CDR1 reads SNHLY; CDR2 reads FYNNEI. The germline V and J ends were trimmed by 7 bases and 2 bases, with 9 bases remaining between them. The CDR3 length is 12 residues. In nucleotides, the CDR3 is TGTGCCAGCAACTTAGTCGCCTACGAGCAGTACTTC. It codes for CASNLVAYEQYF.

The genes are TRBV7-8 and TRBJ2-7; 7 nucleotides line up with TRBD1. Germline-derived CDR1 and CDR2 are SGHVS and FQNEAQ. With V trimmed by 2 bases and J by 0 bases, 4 bases remained unmatched. This CDR3 region has 15 residues. The CDR3 nucleotides are TGTGCCAGCAGCTTATTCGGACAGGCCTCCTACGAGCAGTACTTC. Translation gives CASSLFGQASYEQYF.

This clone came up a few times. This chain uses TRBV4-1 with TRBJ2-2; no definite D call. Germline V lookup: CDR1 MGHRA, CDR2 YSYEKL. The CDR3 consists of 15 residues. V was shortened by 1 base and J by 1 base, with 7 bases between the two germline ends. The CDR3 here is CASSQARRNTGELFF. The CDR3 nucleotides are TGCGCCAGCAGCCAAGCAAGGAGGAACACCGGGGAGCTGTTTTTT.

The chain employs TRBV7-2 and TRBJ1-5; unclear D gene. The germline CDR1 and CDR2 sequences are SGHTA and FQGNSA. The CDR3 totals 15 residues. Deletions cut 2 bases from V and 4 bases from J, with 12 bases between. CDR3 in amino acids: CASSLKTESNQPQHF. The CDR3 nucleotides are TGTGCCAGCAGCTTAAAGACTGAGTCAAATCAGCCCCAGCATTTT. Variable domain in full (rest from reference TRBV7-2 and TRBJ1-5): GAGVSQSPSNKVTEKGKDVELRCDPISGHTALYWYRQSLGQGLEFLIYFQGNSAPDKSGLPSDRFSAERTGGSVSTLTIQRTQQEDSAVYLCASSLKTESNQPQHFGDGTRLSIL.

The V call is TRBV28, the J call TRBJ2-1; tentative D call: TRBD1 (6 bases). The CDR3 has 14 residues. In germline, CDR1 is MDHEN, CDR2 SYDVKM. V shed 6 bases and J shed 0 bases, with 9 bases lying between them. CDR3 sequence (DNA): TGTGCCAGCAGGGCGGACAGCTCCTACAATGAGCAGTTCTTC. Its protein product is CASRADSSYNEQFF.

The J gene is TRBJ2-7, the V gene TRBV19; maybe TRBD2 (6 bases). The CDR3 extends over 14 amino acids. Germline V CDR1 and CDR2: LNHDA, SQIVND (reference sequence). V was clipped by 1 base and J by 4 bases, with 11 bases between them. CDR3 protein: CASSIVEGAYEQYF. The CDR3 coding sequence is TGTGCCAGTAGTATAGTGGAGGGAGCGTACGAGCAGTACTTC.

The chain joins TRBV4-1 to TRBJ1-1; possible D gene TRBD1, 5 bases. The CDR3 length is 14 residues. CDR1 and CDR2 (germline): MGHRA, YSYEKL. The V end lost 7 bases, the J end lost 3 bases, and 15 bases lay between the germline ends. As DNA, the CDR3 is TGCGCCAGCAACCGCCGGGCCAGGGACACTGAAGCTTTCTTT. Protein sequence: CASNRRARDTEAFF.

This clone was seen a single time. The chain employs TRBV28 and TRBJ1-5, with TRBD1 matching over 7 bases. The CDR3 sequence is 15 residues long. Germline CDR1 reads MDHEN; CDR2 reads SYDVKM. V lost 5 bases, J lost 6 bases, and 10 bases stayed unmatched. The CDR3 sequence is CASSTPTGIFQPQHF. The CDR3 bases are TGTGCCAGCAGTACCCCGACAGGGATCTTTCAGCCCCAGCATTTT.

V and J are TRBV29-1 and TRBJ1-5; 8 positions agree with TRBD1. The germline V gene has CDR1 SQVTM and CDR2 ANQGSEA. V shed 7 bases, J shed 0 bases, and the junction held 11 bases outside the gene matches. This CDR3 is 16 amino acids long. This chain's CDR3 is CSGGLKGQGSNQPQHF. CDR3 in DNA: TGCAGCGGGGGCCTAAAAGGACAGGGTAGCAATCAGCCCCAGCATTTT.

The V call is TRBV2, the J call TRBJ2-7; the match to TRBD1 covers 8 bases. V shed 4 bases and J 5 bases; nucleotides not matched to a gene: 7. Germline V CDR1 and CDR2: SNHLY, FYNNEI. The CDR3 length is 14 residues. The CDR3 sequence is CASSVLRQGNEQYF. In DNA form, the CDR3 reads TGTGCCAGCAGTGTCCTCCGACAGGGGAACGAGCAGTACTTC.

The CDR3 loop is CASSPTGTRSNEQFF. The CDR3, as DNA: TGTGCCAGCAGCCCTACCGGGACTAGGTCTAATGAGCAGTTCTTC. The chain carries TRBV5-4 and TRBJ2-1, with 8 nucleotides matching TRBD2. Germline V CDR1 and CDR2: SGHNT, YYREEE (reference sequence). CDR3 length: 15 amino acids. J lost 7 bases, V lost 4 bases, and 10 bases had no gene match.

J is TRBJ1-2 and V is TRBV12-5, with D unresolved. The CDR3 has 15 amino acids. V lost 1 base to trimming and J lost 4 bases, with 13 bases between them. Germline V gene lookup returns CDR1 LGHNT and CDR2 FRNRAP. DNA of the CDR3: TGTGCTAGTGGTTTGGGAGTAATAGGGAGCTATGGCTACACCTTC. Its translation is CASGLGVIGSYGYTF.

This clone showed up just a few times. This chain connects TRBV28 to TRBJ2-3, with unresolved D. Trimming removed 6 bases at V and 2 bases at J, with 9 bases between. The germline V gene encodes CDR1 MDHEN and CDR2 SYDVKM. The CDR3 is 13 residues long. CDR3: CASRSGTTDTQYF. In DNA, the CDR3 is TGTGCCAGCAGATCAGGTACCACAGATACGCAGTATTTT.

V and J are TRBV7-9 and TRBJ1-4; D call uncertain. Germline CDR1 SEHNR, CDR2 FQNEAQ (reference sequence). The CDR3 extends over 14 amino acids. V lost 5 bases and J lost 7, with 14 bases in between. CDR3 loop: CASSRPGSGEKLFF. The CDR3, as DNA: TGTGCCAGCAGCAGACCGGGGTCTGGTGAAAAACTGTTTTTT. Full variable domain (rest looked up from reference TRBV7-9 and TRBJ1-4): DTGVSQNPRHKITKRGQNVTFRCDPISEHNRLYWYRQTLGQGPEFLTYFQNEAQLEKSRLLSDRFSAERPKGSFSTLEIQRTEQGDSAMYLCASSRPGSGEKLFFGSGTQLSVL.